This T cell receptor beta chain was sequenced in a study of OX40 agonist ivuxolimab in advanced cancers. Study-level information: Dose-escalation patients' cancers were hepatocellular carcinoma, melanoma, renal cell or head and neck cancer.

Only in-frame clones appear in the TCRdb table, and some are missing; sequencing was by immunoSEQ multiplex PCR. The table has about 42,000 clones, around 84% seen once; the top ten hold less than 25%. Germline V lookup: CDR1 SGHTA, CDR2 FQGNSA. The CDR3 covers 16 residues. Trimming removed 4 bases from V and 4 bases from J; junction bases left unmatched: 7. V gene TRBV7-2 combines with J gene TRBJ1-5; TRBD1 aligns across 10 bases. The TCR originated in an adult with an advanced solid tumor such as melanoma, head and neck, liver or kidney cancer. Sequences were derived from CD4+ or CD8+ T cells sorted from blood, sampled in a trial of the OX40 agonist ivuxolimab. The CDR3 reads CASSSRTGQGNQPQHF. In DNA form, the CDR3 reads TGTGCCAGCAGCTCCCGAACGGGACAGGGGAATCAGCCCCAGCATTTT.